The T cell receptor (beta chain) under discussion was sequenced for a study of cytomegalovirus exposure and HLA in healthy donors. Study conclusions and caveats: Investigators reported approximately 150 TCR beta chains as tied to cytomegalovirus. A later analysis revealed that TCR association rates differed between HLA loci, peaking at DRB1 and bottoming out at HLA-C.

Sampled while nominally healthy, donors likely had unrecorded immune exposures. This CDR3 region has 17 residues. 13 Jbeta primers and 60 Vbeta primers were used for the PCR. Produced via immunoSEQ multiplex PCR; TCRdb's table is partial and in-frame only. The data show about 200,000 clones, more than 60% seen once. Details on this clone: Its target is not known.

The rearrangement uses TRBV21-1 and TRBJ2-5; no DNA check was done on the table's D call, TRBD2. TRBV21-1 counts as a pseudogene. The clonotype comes from a girl aged 2 to 9 in good health and CMV-seronegative. The sequenced sample consisted of PBMCs. CDR3 protein: CASSKDRAPLTGETQYF. In DNA form, the CDR3 reads TGTGCCAGCAGCAAAGACCGGGCCCCCTTGACGGGGGAGACCCAGTACTTC.